The clone carrying this T cell receptor beta chain was found many times. The record originates from a study of patients and donors after allogeneic stem cell transplantation. This CDR3 contains 13 residues. Trimming shortened V by 4 bases and J by 8 bases, and 14 bases separated the two germline ends. TCRdb reprocessed the RT-PCR reads via MiXCR and lists one record per CDR3 protein. This table holds about 410,000 distinct CDR3 sequences, roughly 17% found once. The V gene is TRBV12-3 or TRBV12-4, the J gene TRBJ2-5, with D perhaps matching TRBD2 (5 bases). This TCR was sampled from a human donor who was either an allogeneic HSCT recipient or a stem cell or donor lymphocyte infusion donor (not recorded which). It is not recorded whose cells these are; they may come from a transplant donor. Sequences were obtained from blood, either unsorted or a sorted T cell fraction (not recorded which). This chain's CDR3 is CASSSTTSFTQYF. CDR3 DNA: TGTGCCAGCAGTTCCACAACTAGTTTTACCCAGTACTTC.